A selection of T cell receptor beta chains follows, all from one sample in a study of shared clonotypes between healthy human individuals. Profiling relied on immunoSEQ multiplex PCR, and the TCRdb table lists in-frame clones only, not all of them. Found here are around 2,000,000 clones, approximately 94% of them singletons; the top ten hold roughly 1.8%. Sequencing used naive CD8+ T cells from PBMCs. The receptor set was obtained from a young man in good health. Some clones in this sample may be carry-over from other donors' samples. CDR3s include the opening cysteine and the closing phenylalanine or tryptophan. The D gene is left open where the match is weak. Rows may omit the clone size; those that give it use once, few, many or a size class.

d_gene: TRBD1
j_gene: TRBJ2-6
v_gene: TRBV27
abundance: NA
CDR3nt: TGTGCCAGCAGTCCCCGACCGACAGGGACCCCTTCTGGGGCCAACGTCCTGACTTTC
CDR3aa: CASSPRPTGTPSGANVLTF

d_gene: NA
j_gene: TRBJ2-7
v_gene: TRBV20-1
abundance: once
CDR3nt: TGCAGTGCTAGGCGAGGGTACGAGCAGTACTTC
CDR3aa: CSARRGYEQYF

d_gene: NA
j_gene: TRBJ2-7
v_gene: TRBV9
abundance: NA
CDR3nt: TGTGCCAGCAGCGCGGGGGCCGAGTTGTACGAGCAGTACTTC
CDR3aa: CASSAGAELYEQYF

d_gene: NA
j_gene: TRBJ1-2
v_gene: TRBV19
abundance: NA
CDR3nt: TGTGCCAGTAGTAAGGGCGATGGCTACACCTTC
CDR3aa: CASSKGDGYTF

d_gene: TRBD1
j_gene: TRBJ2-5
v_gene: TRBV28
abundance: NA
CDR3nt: TGTGCCAGCAGTCTTAAAACGGGGAGGGACAGGGACCTAAGAGAAACCCAGTACTTC
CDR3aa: CASSLKTGRDRDLRETQYF

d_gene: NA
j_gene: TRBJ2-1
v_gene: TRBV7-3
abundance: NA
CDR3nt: TGTGCCAGCAGCTCAGACGGCTACAATGAGCAGTTCTTC
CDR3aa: CASSSDGYNEQFF

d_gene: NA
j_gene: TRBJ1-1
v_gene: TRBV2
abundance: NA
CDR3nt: TGTGCCAGCAGTGAATGGCAGGGACCAAACACTGAAGCTTTCTTT
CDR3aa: CASSEWQGPNTEAFF

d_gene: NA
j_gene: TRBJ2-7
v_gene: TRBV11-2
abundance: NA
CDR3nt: TGTGCCAGCAGCTCGACCCCCTACGAGCAGTACTTC
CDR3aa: CASSSTPYEQYF

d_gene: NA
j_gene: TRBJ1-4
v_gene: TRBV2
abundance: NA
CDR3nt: TGTGCCAGCAGGAGTTGGGGGTCTGCAACTAATGAAAAACTGTTTTTT
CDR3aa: CASRSWGSATNEKLFF

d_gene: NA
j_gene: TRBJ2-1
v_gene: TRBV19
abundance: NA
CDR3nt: TGTGCCAGTAGTATGGGATCCTACAATGAGCAGTTCTTC
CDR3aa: CASSMGSYNEQFF

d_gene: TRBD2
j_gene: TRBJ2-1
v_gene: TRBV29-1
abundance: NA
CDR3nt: TGCAGCGTAACTACTAGCGGGAGTAATGAGCAGTTCTTC
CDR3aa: CSVTTSGSNEQFF

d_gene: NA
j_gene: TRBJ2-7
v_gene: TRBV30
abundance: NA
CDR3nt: TGTGCTTGGACGGATGGGTACGAGCAGTACTTC
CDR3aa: CAWTDGYEQYF

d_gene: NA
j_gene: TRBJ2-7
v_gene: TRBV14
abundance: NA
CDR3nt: TGTGCCAGCAGCGTCGGACCCAGCCTCCACCTCTACGAGCAGTACTTC
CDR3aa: CASSVGPSLHLYEQYF

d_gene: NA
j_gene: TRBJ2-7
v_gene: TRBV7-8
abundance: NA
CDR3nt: TGTGCCAGCAGCTTAGGTCTCGTGAGTCAATACGAGCAGTACTTC
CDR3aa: CASSLGLVSQYEQYF

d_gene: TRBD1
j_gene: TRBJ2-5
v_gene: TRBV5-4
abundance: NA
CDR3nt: TGTGCCAGCAGACCACGGACAGGACAAGAGACCCAGTACTTC
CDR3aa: CASRPRTGQETQYF

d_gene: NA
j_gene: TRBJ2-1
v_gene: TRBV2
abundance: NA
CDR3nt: TGTGCCAGCAGTGAAGGGAGACTTTTGCTTTTTTCGGGCCACTTGGGTGAGCAGTTCTTC
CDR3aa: CASSEGRLLLFSGHLGEQFF

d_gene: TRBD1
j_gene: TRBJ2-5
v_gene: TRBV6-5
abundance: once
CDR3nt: TGTGCCAGCAGTGGGGACAGGGGAGAGACCCAGTACTTC
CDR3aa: CASSGDRGETQYF

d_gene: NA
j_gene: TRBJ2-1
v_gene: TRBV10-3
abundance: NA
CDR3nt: TGTGCCATCAGTGAGCCGGGGAGGCAGGGGGCCTACAATGAGCAGTTCTTC
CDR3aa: CAISEPGRQGAYNEQFF

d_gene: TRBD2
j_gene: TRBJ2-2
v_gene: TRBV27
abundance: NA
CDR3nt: TGTGCCAGCAGTCCCACAGGACTAGCCACCACCGGGGAGCTGTTTTTT
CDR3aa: CASSPTGLATTGELFF

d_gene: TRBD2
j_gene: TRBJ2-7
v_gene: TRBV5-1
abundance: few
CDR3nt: TGCGCCAGCAGCTTGGCTTCTAGCGGGACCTACGAGCAGTACTTC
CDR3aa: CASSLASSGTYEQYF

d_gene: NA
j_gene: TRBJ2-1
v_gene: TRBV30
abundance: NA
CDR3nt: TGTGCCTGGAGGTGGGGAGATTTTGGTGGTGAGCAGTTCTTC
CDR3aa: CAWRWGDFGGEQFF

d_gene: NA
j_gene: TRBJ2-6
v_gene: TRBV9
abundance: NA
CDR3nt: TGTGCCAGCAGCCTTGGTTCTGGGGCCAACGTCCTGACTTTC
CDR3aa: CASSLGSGANVLTF

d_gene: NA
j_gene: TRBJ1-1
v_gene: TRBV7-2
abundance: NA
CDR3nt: TGTGCCAGCAGCTCCACCGTAGGTGAAGCTTTCTTT
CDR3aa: CASSSTVGEAFF

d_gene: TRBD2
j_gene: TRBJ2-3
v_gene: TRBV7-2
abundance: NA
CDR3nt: TGTGCCAGCAGCTTAGTGGTGACTAGCGGGAGTGCTAGCACAGATACGCAGTATTTT
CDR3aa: CASSLVVTSGSASTDTQYF

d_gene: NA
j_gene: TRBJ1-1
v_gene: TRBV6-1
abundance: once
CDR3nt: TGTGCCATCAGACAGGTTTTGGACACTGAAGCTTTCTTT
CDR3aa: CAIRQVLDTEAFF

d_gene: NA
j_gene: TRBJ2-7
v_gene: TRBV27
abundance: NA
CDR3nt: TGTGCCAGCAGCCCTATGGACAGAGGTCACTCCGAGCAGTACTTC
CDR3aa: CASSPMDRGHSEQYF

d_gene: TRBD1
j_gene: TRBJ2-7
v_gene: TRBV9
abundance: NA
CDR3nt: TGTGCCAGCAGCGTCGGGACAGGGGCGGCCTACGAGCAGTACTTC
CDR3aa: CASSVGTGAAYEQYF

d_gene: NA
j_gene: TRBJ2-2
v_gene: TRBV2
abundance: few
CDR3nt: TGTGCCAGCATTATCATCACCGGGGAGCTGTTTTTT
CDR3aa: CASIIITGELFF

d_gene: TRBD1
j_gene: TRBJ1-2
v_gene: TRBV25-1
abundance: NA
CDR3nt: TGTGCCAGCAGTGGATGGGACAGTCGGGCTAACTATGGCTACACCTTC
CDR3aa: CASSGWDSRANYGYTF

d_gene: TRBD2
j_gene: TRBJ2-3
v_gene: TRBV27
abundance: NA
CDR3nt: TGTGCCAGCAGTTTAGCTCCTAGCGGGAACACAGATACGCAGTATTTT
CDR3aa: CASSLAPSGNTDTQYF

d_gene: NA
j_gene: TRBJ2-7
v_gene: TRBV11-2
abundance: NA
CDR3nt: TGTGCCAGCAGCTTAGCCTCACAGGGCTCCTACGAGCAGTACTTC
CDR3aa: CASSLASQGSYEQYF

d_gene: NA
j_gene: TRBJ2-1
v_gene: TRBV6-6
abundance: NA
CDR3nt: TGTGCCAGCACGACCTACAATGAGCAGTTCTTC
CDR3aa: CASTTYNEQFF

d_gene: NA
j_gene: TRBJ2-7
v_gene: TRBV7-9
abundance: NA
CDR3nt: TGTGCCAGCAGCGCATCCGGCCCAACCTACGAGCAGTACTTC
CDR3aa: CASSASGPTYEQYF

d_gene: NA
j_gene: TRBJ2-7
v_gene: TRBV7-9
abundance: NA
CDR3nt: TGTGCCAGCAGCGTACCAGGATCCTACGAGCAGTACTTC
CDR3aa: CASSVPGSYEQYF

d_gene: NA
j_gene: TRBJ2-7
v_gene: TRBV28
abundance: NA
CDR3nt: TGTGCCAGCAGTTTATTAGCGTCCCTCTCCTACGAGCAGTACTTC
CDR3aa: CASSLLASLSYEQYF

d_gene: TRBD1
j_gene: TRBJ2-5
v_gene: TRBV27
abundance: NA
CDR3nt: TGTGCCAGCAGTCCGACAGGGGTAGAGACCCAGTACTTC
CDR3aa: CASSPTGVETQYF

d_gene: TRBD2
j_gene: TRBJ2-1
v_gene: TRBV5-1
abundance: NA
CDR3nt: TGCGCCAGCAGCGGATCCGGGGCTAGCGGGAGAAATGAGCAGTTCTTC
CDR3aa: CASSGSGASGRNEQFF

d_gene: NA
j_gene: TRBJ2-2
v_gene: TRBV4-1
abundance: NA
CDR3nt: TGCGCCAGCAGTACTAGTTTTGGTACCGGGGAGCTGTTTTTT
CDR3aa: CASSTSFGTGELFF

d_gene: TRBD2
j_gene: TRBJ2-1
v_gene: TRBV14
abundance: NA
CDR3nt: TGTGCCAGCAGCCAAGTTTTCTCGCGGGAGGGTTGGAATGAGCAGTTCTTC
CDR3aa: CASSQVFSREGWNEQFF

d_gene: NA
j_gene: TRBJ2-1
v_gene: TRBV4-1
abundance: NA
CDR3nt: TGCGCCAGCAGCCAAGTGGGGGTCGTCGGGAATGAGCAGTTCTTC
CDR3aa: CASSQVGVVGNEQFF

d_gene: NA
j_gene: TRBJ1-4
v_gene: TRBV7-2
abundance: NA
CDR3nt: TGTGCCAGCAGCTCTCGAAGGGACGCAGGGAATGAAAAACTGTTTTTT
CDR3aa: CASSSRRDAGNEKLFF

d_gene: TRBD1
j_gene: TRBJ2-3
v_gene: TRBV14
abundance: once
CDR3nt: TGTGCCAGCAGACCGACAGGGGGATCCTCGGGTACGCAGTATTTT
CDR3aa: CASRPTGGSSGTQYF

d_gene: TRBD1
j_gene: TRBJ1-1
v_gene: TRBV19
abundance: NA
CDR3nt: TGTGCCAGTAGTATAGTCCCAGGGGGGAACACTGAAGCTTTCTTT
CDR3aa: CASSIVPGGNTEAFF

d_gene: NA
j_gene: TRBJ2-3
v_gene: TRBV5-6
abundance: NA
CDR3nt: TGTGCCAGCAGCCAAACCCAGGGGGGGAAAGATACGCAGTATTTT
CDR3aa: CASSQTQGGKDTQYF

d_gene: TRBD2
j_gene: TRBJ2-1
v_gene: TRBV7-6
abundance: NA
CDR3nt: TGTGCCAGCAGCTTAGCCGGCCCTCTAGCGGGGGCCTACAATGAGCAGTTCTTC
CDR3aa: CASSLAGPLAGAYNEQFF

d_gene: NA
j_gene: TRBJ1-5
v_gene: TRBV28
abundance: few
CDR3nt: TGTGCCAGCAGTGGACAGTGGAGACAGCCCCAGCATTTT
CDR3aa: CASSGQWRQPQHF

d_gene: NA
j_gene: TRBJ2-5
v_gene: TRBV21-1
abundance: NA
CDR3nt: TGTGCCAGCAGCACGGAACGGGAGACCCAGTACTTC
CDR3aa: CASSTERETQYF